A single sample gave rise to the 30 T cell receptor beta chains below, sequenced in a study of blood T cell repertoires in COVID-19. Clones were sequenced by immunoSEQ multiplex PCR, and TCRdb holds only the in-frame ones, with some missing. The sample holds 20,000 to 30,000 clones, around 86% seen once. The sample comprised peripheral blood. The receptors originated from a human donor in a cohort sampled during active COVID-19.

V usage is TRBV11-2 and J usage is TRBJ1-2; D is perhaps TRBD1 (5 bases). CDR1 and CDR2 from the germline V gene are SGHAT and FQNNGV. The CDR3 spans 16 residues. Trimming stripped 4 bases from V and 4 bases from J, with 19 bases between. Here the CDR3 reads CASSSLRQPGGYGYTF. CDR3 DNA: TGTGCCAGCAGCTCACTACGACAGCCGGGGGGCTATGGCTACACCTTC.

This sequence joins TRBV4-3 and TRBJ2-5; D gene uncertain. Trimming shortened V by 0 bases and J by 2 bases, and 7 bases separated the two germline ends. Germline V CDR1 and CDR2: LGHNA, YSLEER. This CDR3 comprises 14 residues. In DNA, the CDR3 is TGCGCCAGCAGCCAAGATGCCAGTCAAGAGACCCAGTACTTC. Translating it yields CASSQDASQETQYF.

The chain carries TRBV7-8 and TRBJ1-4; D unclear. This CDR3 spans 15 amino acids. Trimming cost V 3 bases and J 8 bases, with 16 bases left between them. The V gene's germline CDR1 is SGHVS and CDR2 FQNEAQ. CDR3 amino acids: CASSFGERFLEKLFF. DNA of the CDR3: TGTGCCAGCAGCTTTGGGGAGAGGTTTTTGGAAAAACTGTTTTTT.

The V and J genes are TRBV7-9 and TRBJ2-1, with 10 bases lining up with TRBD2. Germline V CDR1 and CDR2: SEHNR, FQNEAQ (reference sequence). This CDR3 is built from 14 residues. V shed 5 bases and J 9 bases; nucleotides not matched to a gene: 7. The CDR3 DNA follows: TGTGCCAGCAGCCCATTACTAGCGGGAACTGAGCAGTTCTTC. This translates into CASSPLLAGTEQFF.

The rearrangement uses TRBV21-1 and TRBJ2-1; the table's D gene call, TRBD2, was not cross checked with the DNA. TRBV21-1 is designated a pseudogene. The CDR3 sequence is 17 residues long. The chain's CDR3 is CASSKPGGSGKYNEQFF. DNA for the CDR3: TGTGCCAGCAGCAAACCGGGCGGGAGTGGAAAATACAATGAGCAGTTCTTC.

This clone appeared once. V is TRBV6-5 and J is TRBJ2-1, with 7 bases lining up with TRBD2. Germline CDR1 and CDR2: MNHEY and SVGAGI. With 6 bases clipped from V and 8 bases from J, the junction kept 10 bases outside the gene matches. The CDR3 covers 14 residues. The CDR3 loop is CASSPGLVGHEQFF. DNA of the CDR3: TGTGCCAGCAGCCCCGGACTAGTGGGTCATGAGCAGTTCTTC.

The CDR3 region is CASSLEAGQPQGYTF. The CDR3 region has the DNA TGCGCCAGCAGCTTGGAGGCGGGACAGCCACAAGGCTACACCTTC. The genes are TRBV5-1 and TRBJ1-2; 7 bases match TRBD1. V was pared by 0 bases and J by 8 bases, with 10 bases of the junction left unmatched. The CDR3 runs to 15 residues. Germline V lookup: CDR1 SGHRS, CDR2 YFSETQ. The full variable domain, in which reference TRBV5-1 and TRBJ1-2 provide the parts outside the CDR3, is KAGVTQTPRYLIKTRGQQVTLSCSPISGHRSVSWYQQTPGQGLQFLFEYFSETQRNKGNFPGRFSGRQFSNSRSEMNVSTLELGDSALYLCASSLEAGQPQGYTFGSGTRLTVV.

V and J are TRBV13 and TRBJ1-1; 7 positions agree with TRBD1. Per the germline V gene, CDR1 is PRHDT and CDR2 is FYEKMQ (reference sequence). The CDR3 covers 14 residues. J gave up 6 bases and V 5 bases, and 9 bases lay outside the gene matches. CDR3 loop: CASSTLQGRSEAFF. The CDR3 bases are TGTGCCAGCAGCACCTTACAGGGGCGGTCTGAAGCTTTCTTT. Filled out from reference TRBV13 and TRBJ1-1, the complete variable domain reads AAGVIQSPRHLIKEKRETATLKCYPIPRHDTVYWYQQGPGQDPQFLISFYEKMQSDKGSIPDRFSAQQFSDYHSELNMSSLELGDSALYFCASSTLQGRSEAFFGQGTRLTVV.

The V and J genes are TRBV3-1 (or the pseudogene TRBV3-2) and TRBJ2-1; 9 bases are shared with TRBD2. Germline V CDR1 and CDR2: LGHDT, YNNKEL (reference sequence). CDR3 length: 18 residues. V shed 0 bases and J 2 bases; nucleotides not matched to a gene: 8. The CDR3 nucleotides read TGTGCCAGCAGCCAAGATCTCGCTAGCGGGGCCCCCTACAATGAGCAGTTCTTC. Translation gives CASSQDLASGAPYNEQFF.

V gene TRBV9 combines with J gene TRBJ1-1; the D gene is possibly TRBD1 (6 bases). V lost 3 bases, J lost 7 bases, and 13 bases lay in between. The CDR3 has 13 amino acids. The germline CDR1 and CDR2 sequences are SGDLS and YYNGEE. In nucleotides, the CDR3 is TGTGCCAGCAGCGCTCCCGGGACACGTGAAGCTTTCTTT. The encoded protein is CASSAPGTREAFF.

The chain is built from TRBV9 and TRBJ2-3; a weak D match, TRBD1 (7 bases). Trimming removed 2 bases from V and 1 base from J, with 14 bases in between. Germline CDR1 and CDR2: SGDLS and YYNGEE. CDR3 length equals 16 residues. CDR3 sequence reads: CASSVPQGGGTDTQYF. The CDR3 bases are TGTGCCAGCAGCGTCCCCCAGGGGGGCGGCACAGATACGCAGTATTTT. Using reference TRBV9 and TRBJ2-3 for the parts outside the CDR3, the full variable domain is DSGVTQTPKHLITATGQRVTLRCSPRSGDLSVYWYQQSLDQGLQFLIQYYNGEERAKGNILERFSAQQFPDLHSELNLSSLELGDSALYFCASSVPQGGGTDTQYFGPGTRLTVL.

This sequence joins TRBV4-3 and TRBJ2-7, with D possibly matching TRBD1 (6 bases). Trimming took off 0 bases at V and 1 base at J, with 10 bases between the two ends. The CDR3 contains 15 residues. CDR1 and CDR2 from the germline V gene are LGHNA and YSLEER. CDR3 nucleotides: TGCGCCAGCAGCCAAGATACAGGGTTGTCCTACGAGCAGTACTTC. Translating gives CASSQDTGLSYEQYF.

This chain uses TRBV5-1 with TRBJ2-5; D not certain. V was shortened by 1 base and J by 4 bases, with 2 bases between the two germline ends. The CDR3 extends over 11 amino acids. Germline lookup yields CDR1 SGHRS and CDR2 YFSETQ. The CDR3 reads CASSLRETQYF. CDR3 nucleotides: TGCGCCAGCAGCTTGCGAGAGACCCAGTACTTC.

The rearrangement uses TRBV7-3 and TRBJ2-5, with 7 positions matching TRBD2. V was pared by 5 bases and J by 5 bases, with 17 bases of the junction left unmatched. The CDR3 runs 17 residues. CDR1 and CDR2 (germline): SGHTA, FQGTGA. CDR3 in amino acids: CASSPTPSGTKGETQYF. The CDR3 DNA sequence: TGTGCCAGCAGCCCCACCCCCAGCGGGACCAAGGGGGAGACCCAGTACTTC.

The chain's CDR3 is CASSRGQGEKTQYF. The CDR3 DNA sequence: TGTGCCAGCAGCCGGGGACAGGGTGAGAAAACGCAGTATTTT. This rearrangement joins TRBV5-4 to TRBJ2-3, with TRBD1 matching 9 bases. The CDR3 has 14 residues. V was pared by 4 bases and J by 9 bases, with 9 bases of the junction left unmatched. CDR1 and CDR2 (germline): SGHNT, YYREEE (reference sequence).

This clone was detected only a few times. J is TRBJ2-1 and V is TRBV27; the match to TRBD2 covers 10 bases. Germline CDR1 and CDR2: MNHEY and SMNVEV (reference sequence). The CDR3 contains 17 residues. V lost 0 bases and J lost 7; bases outside the gene matches: 9. The CDR3 here is CASSLSPSGSRGNEQFF. In DNA, the CDR3 is TGTGCCAGCAGTTTATCACCTAGCGGGAGTCGTGGAAATGAGCAGTTCTTC.

The V gene is TRBV9, the J gene TRBJ2-2; TRBD1 is a possible D gene (5 bases). The CDR3 length is 17 residues. V lost 4 bases and J lost 6, with 22 bases in between. Germline CDR1 and CDR2: SGDLS and YYNGEE. The CDR3 reads CASSPHEGVGKAGELFF. CDR3 DNA sequence: TGTGCCAGCAGCCCCCATGAAGGGGTGGGTAAGGCCGGGGAGCTGTTTTTT.

V is TRBV24-1 and J is TRBJ2-5; a possible D gene is TRBD2 (6 bases). Germline V lookup: CDR1 KGHDR, CDR2 SFDVKD. V lost 5 bases to trimming and J lost 5 bases, with 11 bases between them. CDR3 length: 13 amino acids. CDR3 residues: CATSGGAEETQYF. DNA for the CDR3: TGTGCCACCAGTGGCGGGGCGGAGGAGACCCAGTACTTC.

The V and J genes are TRBV30 and TRBJ2-1; 11 bases match TRBD2. Germline V lookup: CDR1 GTSNPN, CDR2 SVGIG (reference sequence). V lost 7 bases and J lost 0; bases outside the gene matches: 11. The CDR3 is 17 residues long. CDR3 sequence: CAFRGTSGLSSYNEQFF. The CDR3 nucleotides are TGTGCCTTCCGGGGGACTAGCGGATTAAGCTCCTACAATGAGCAGTTCTTC.

CDR3 DNA: TGTGCCAGCAGCCAGGGACAGGGGACTGTAAAGCAGCCCCAGCATTTT. Translating gives CASSQGQGTVKQPQHF. The chain uses TRBV6-6 and TRBJ1-5; TRBD1 matches 10 bases. This CDR3 has 16 residues. Germline V gene lookup returns CDR1 MNHNY and CDR2 SVGAGI (reference sequence). V shed 6 bases, J shed 7 bases, and the junction held 12 bases outside the gene matches.

The chain employs TRBV10-2 and TRBJ1-2; D is ambiguous. The germline V gene encodes CDR1 WSHSY and CDR2 SAAADI. V lost 2 bases and J 3 bases, leaving 16 bases between the germline ends. CDR3 length equals 16 residues. DNA for the CDR3: TGCGCCAGCAGTGAGCCAACACCTGAGGGCGACTATGGCTACACCTTC. Residues: CASSEPTPEGDYGYTF.

This chain uses TRBV10-3 with TRBJ2-5; possibly TRBD2 for D (6 bases). Germline V gene sequence: CDR1 ENHRY, CDR2 SYGVKD. The CDR3 is 14 amino acids. V lost 6 bases and J lost 5, with 16 bases in between. The CDR3 sequence: CAISEGTSWETQYF. The CDR3 DNA follows: TGTGCCATCAGCGAGGGGACTTCTTGGGAGACCCAGTACTTC.

This rearrangement joins TRBV4-3 to TRBJ2-1, with 7 bases aligning to TRBD2. Trimming took 3 bases from V and 8 from J; bases not matched to a gene: 7. The CDR3 has 14 amino acids. Germline CDR1 is LGHNA and CDR2 is YSLEER. CDR3 residues: CASSQTSRSDEQFF. The CDR3 region has the DNA TGCGCCAGCAGCCAGACTAGCAGGAGCGATGAGCAGTTCTTC.

The chain joins TRBV6-6 to TRBJ1-1; 7 bases map to TRBD1. The junction had 8 bases not matched to a gene; V was cut back by 5 bases and J by 5 bases. There are 14 residues in the CDR3. Germline CDR1 is MNHNY and CDR2 is SVGAGI (reference sequence). This CDR3 is CASSRQGSWTEAFF. DNA for the CDR3: TGTGCCAGCAGTAGACAGGGCAGCTGGACTGAAGCTTTCTTT.

This clone was recorded a few times. The chain couples TRBV5-8 to TRBJ2-6; 8 bases line up with TRBD1. CDR3 size: 18 residues. From germline, CDR1 is SGHTS and CDR2 YDEGEE. The V segment lost 2 bases and the J segment 1 base; nucleotides outside the gene matches: 8. The CDR3 bases are TGTGCCAGCAGCTTCCTAGGGACAGGTGGATCTGGGGCCAACGTCCTGACTTTC. This encodes CASSFLGTGGSGANVLTF. The complete variable domain, with remaining parts taken from reference TRBV5-8 and TRBJ2-6, reads EAGVTQSPTHLIKTRGQQATLRCSPISGHTSVYWYQQALGLGLQFLLWYDEGEERNRGNFPPRFSGRQFPNYSSELNVNALELEDSALYLCASSFLGTGGSGANVLTFGAGSRLTVL.

This clone was counted only a few times. V and J are TRBV9 and TRBJ2-3; TRBD2 matches 9 bases. The CDR3 contains 17 residues. Per germline, CDR1 SGDLS and CDR2 YYNGEE. V shed 0 bases, J shed 4 bases, and the junction held 9 bases outside the gene matches. CDR3 in DNA: TGTGCCAGCAGCGTAGGTATATCTAGCGGGGATCCAGATACGCAGTATTTT. Its translation is CASSVGISSGDPDTQYF.

The chain links TRBV7-6 to TRBJ2-7; 8 bases match TRBD1. Per germline, CDR1 SGHVS and CDR2 FNYEAQ. The CDR3 covers 15 residues. The trim removed 4 bases at V and 2 bases at J, leaving 7 bases unmatched. In nucleotides, the CDR3 is TGTGCCAGCAGCTCCGGACAGGGCCTAGCCTACGAGCAGTACTTC. Its translation is CASSSGQGLAYEQYF.

This clone appeared a single time. This chain joins TRBV2 and TRBJ2-3; TRBD1 agrees at 7 bases. Germline lookup yields CDR1 SNHLY and CDR2 FYNNEI. The CDR3 is 15 residues long. Losses at the gene ends were 4 bases for V and 1 base for J; bases not matched to a gene: 5. The DNA of the CDR3 is TGTGCCAGCAGTGCCAGAGACAGGGGCACAGATACGCAGTATTTT. Translation: CASSARDRGTDTQYF.

The CDR3 DNA sequence: TGTGCCAGCTCAACGGACAGGGCGGGTACTGAAGCTTTCTTT. Encoded protein: CASSTDRAGTEAFF. V usage is TRBV18 and J usage is TRBJ1-1; 8 nucleotides align to TRBD1. V gave up 5 bases and J gave up 5 bases; unmatched junction bases: 7. Germline V CDR1 and CDR2: KGHSH, LQKENI. This CDR3 has 14 residues.

This chain connects TRBV5-1 to TRBJ1-2; 8 positions match TRBD1. CDR1 SGHRS and CDR2 YFSETQ come from the germline V gene. The CDR3 is 13 amino acids. The V segment lost 3 bases and the J segment 8 bases; nucleotides outside the gene matches: 6. As DNA, the CDR3 is TGCGCCAGCAGCTCTTCAGACAGGGGAGGCTACACCTTC. Translating it yields CASSSSDRGGYTF.